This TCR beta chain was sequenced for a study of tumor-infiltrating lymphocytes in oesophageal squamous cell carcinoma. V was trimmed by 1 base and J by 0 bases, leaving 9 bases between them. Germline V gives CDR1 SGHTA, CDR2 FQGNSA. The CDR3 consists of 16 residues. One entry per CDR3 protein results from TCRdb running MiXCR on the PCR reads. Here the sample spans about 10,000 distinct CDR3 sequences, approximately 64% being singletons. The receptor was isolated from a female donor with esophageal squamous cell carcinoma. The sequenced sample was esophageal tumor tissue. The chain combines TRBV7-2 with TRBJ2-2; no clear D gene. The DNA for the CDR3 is TGTGCCAGCAGCTTAGACAGCGTCCCGAACACCGGGGAGCTGTTTTTT. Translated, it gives CASSLDSVPNTGELFF.